This TCR beta chain was obtained from a study of T cell responses to AZD1222 COVID-19 vaccine. As for the study in general: Second doses were pooled across both intervals (about 4 or about 12 weeks).

Study observations and caveats: CD4 TCRs associated with vaccination spanned spike, dominating at 160-218 and 743-854. Two AZD1222 administrations were followed by greater Spike-specific TCR breadth and depth. The donor group comprised mostly white British people and more females; the analysis possibly underestimated clonal diversity.

About this clone: Antigen specificity is unknown.

The CDR3 runs 14 residues. The V end lost 1 base, the J end lost 1 base, and 10 bases lay between the germline ends. Germline assignment: CDR1 SQVTM and CDR2 ANQGSEA. TCRdb's table, derived via immunoSEQ multiplex PCR, lists solely in-frame clones and lacks some. In the table there are about 110,000 clones, around nine tenths of which are singletons. This receptor was obtained from an adult in good health. This material consisted of peripheral blood, taken on day 0 of AZD1222 vaccination. The chain is built from TRBV29-1 and TRBJ1-1; no reliable D call. The CDR3 DNA sequence: TGCAGCGTTGAAGTCCGGGGAGGGAACACTGAAGCTTTCTTT. Protein product: CSVEVRGGNTEAFF.